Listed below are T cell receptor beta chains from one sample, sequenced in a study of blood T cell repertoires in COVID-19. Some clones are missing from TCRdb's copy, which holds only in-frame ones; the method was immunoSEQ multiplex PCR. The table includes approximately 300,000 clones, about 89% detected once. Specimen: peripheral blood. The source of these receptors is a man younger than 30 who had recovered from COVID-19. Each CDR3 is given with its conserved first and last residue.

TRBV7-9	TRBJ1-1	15	CASSSMGGAGTEAFF
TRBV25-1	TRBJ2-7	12	CASSGGSIEQYF
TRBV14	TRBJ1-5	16	CASSQVLRGVVQPQHF
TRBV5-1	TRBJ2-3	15	CASSPRTDRTDTQYF
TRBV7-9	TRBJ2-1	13	CASSPGPNDEQFF
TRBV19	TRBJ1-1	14	CASSARTGYTEAFF
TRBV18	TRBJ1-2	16	CASSPPAATPLYGYTF
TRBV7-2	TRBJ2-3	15	CASSHKRISTDTQYF
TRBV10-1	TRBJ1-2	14	CASSADPEGYGYTF
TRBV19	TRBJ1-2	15	CATQPRGGPNYGYTF